This T cell receptor (beta chain) was recorded in a study of vaccination and CD4 T cells after COVID-19. Turning to the study itself: In culture, cells were exposed to overlapping spike peptides from SARS-CoV-2, HCoV-NL63, HCoV-OC43 and HCoV-229E.

Scientists ran DNA taken from cultured CD4+ T cells through the Oncomine TCR Beta short-read assay for sequencing. In this case, cultured CD4+ T cells provided the extracted genomic DNA. Using its own MiXCR run on the PCR reads, TCRdb lists one record per CDR3 protein. The sample holds fewer than 20,000 distinct CDR3 sequences, about 71% seen once. CDR1 is SGHTA and CDR2 is FQGNSA in the germline V gene. The CDR3 runs 13 residues. V lost 5 bases, J lost 5 bases, and 6 bases stayed unmatched. The treatment was: 10-day PBMC culture with coronavirus spike peptide pools or control peptides (ViraFEST assay). As to this clonotype: Its antigen is not identified.

The sequence was collected from a human donor who had recovered from COVID-19. The rearrangement links TRBV7-2 to TRBJ2-7; 7 bases are shared with TRBD1. Sequences were obtained from CD4+ T cells from blood, cultured in vitro. In DNA form, the CDR3 reads TGTGCCAGCAGCGTTGGGACAGTCGACGAGCAGTACTTC. Translating it yields CASSVGTVDEQYF.